A single sample is the source of the 14 T cell receptor beta chains below, sequenced in a study of cytomegalovirus exposure and HLA in healthy donors. PCR amplification relied on 60 Vbeta primers (plus 13 Jbeta primers). TCRdb's table, derived via immunoSEQ multiplex PCR, lists solely in-frame clones and lacks some. Seen here are some 210,000 clones, 78% observed once, and the top ten hold 3.8%. Source material: PBMCs. Receptors originate from a male donor in good health and CMV-seronegative.

This chain connects TRBV28 to TRBJ2-7, with D uncertain. The CDR3 runs to 15 residues. V lost 2 bases and J lost 1, with 12 bases in between. Germline V gene sequence: CDR1 MDHEN, CDR2 SYDVKM. The CDR3 sequence is CASSLPKSVSYEQYF. Here the CDR3 DNA reads TGTGCCAGCAGTTTACCCAAGTCGGTTTCCTACGAGCAGTACTTC. The full variable domain, completed using reference TRBV28 and TRBJ2-7, is DVKVTQSSRYLVKRTGEKVFLECVQDMDHENMFWYRQDPGLGLRLIYFSYDVKMKEKGDIPEGYSVSREKKERFSLILESASTNQTSMYLCASSLPKSVSYEQYFGPGTRLTVT.

J is TRBJ2-7 and V is TRBV28; 8 nucleotides agree with TRBD2. This CDR3 spans 17 amino acids. The junction had 11 bases not matched to a gene; V was cut back by 4 bases and J by 0 bases. Germline V gene sequence: CDR1 MDHEN, CDR2 SYDVKM. CDR3 protein: CASSSGRSTSGSYEQYF. The DNA for the CDR3 is TGTGCCAGCAGTTCGGGACGGAGTACTAGCGGCTCCTACGAGCAGTACTTC.

The chain carries TRBV6-6 and TRBJ2-5, with a possible D match to TRBD1 (6 bases). CDR3 length: 14 amino acids. The V end lost 3 bases, the J end lost 3 bases, and 11 bases lay between the germline ends. Germline values: CDR1 MNHNY, CDR2 SVGAGI (reference sequence). In nucleotides, the CDR3 is TGTGCCAGCAGTTATGTCAGGGGAGAAGAGACCCAGTACTTC. It specifies CASSYVRGEETQYF.

This rearrangement joins TRBV9 to TRBJ2-1; D not resolved. Germline values: CDR1 SGDLS, CDR2 YYNGEE. The CDR3 spans 13 residues. The germline V and J ends were trimmed by 3 bases and 6 bases, with 10 bases remaining between them. This CDR3 reads CASSAEFGNEQFF. CDR3 coding DNA: TGTGCCAGCAGCGCCGAGTTCGGCAATGAGCAGTTCTTC.

The chain couples TRBV7-3 to TRBJ1-1; 12 nucleotides match TRBD1. V gave up 8 bases and J gave up 8 bases; unmatched junction bases: 9. The CDR3 spans 14 residues. CDR1 is SGHTA, CDR2 FQGTGA, per germline. CDR3 sequence reads: CASLRDRGQGEAFF. CDR3 DNA sequence: TGTGCCAGCCTCAGGGACAGGGGGCAGGGAGAAGCTTTCTTT.

The V gene is TRBV5-4, the J gene TRBJ2-7; 9 nucleotides agree with TRBD1. J lost 5 bases, V lost 3 bases, and 9 bases had no gene match. The CDR3 sequence is 15 residues long. In germline, CDR1 is SGHNT, CDR2 YYREEE (reference sequence). The CDR3 coding sequence is TGTGCCAGCAGCTCCTCGGGACAGGGCTTCCACGAGCAGTACTTC. Translating gives CASSSSGQGFHEQYF.

V gene TRBV28 combines with J gene TRBJ2-3; TRBD1 aligns across 7 bases. CDR1 MDHEN and CDR2 SYDVKM come from the germline V gene. There are 15 residues in the CDR3. Trimming took 3 bases from V and 4 from J; bases not matched to a gene: 7. Written as DNA, the CDR3 is TGTGCCAGCAGTTTCGACAGGGCAGGGCCAGATACGCAGTATTTT. It specifies CASSFDRAGPDTQYF.

The chain has TRBV10-3 and TRBJ1-5, with no clear D. This CDR3 has 13 amino acids. Germline loops: CDR1 ENHRY, CDR2 SYGVKD. V was trimmed by 6 bases and J by 0 bases, leaving 6 bases between them. CDR3 nucleotide sequence: TGTGCCATCAGGGGCATTAGCAATCAGCCCCAGCATTTT. This codes for CAIRGISNQPQHF.

This clone was seen just once. The rearrangement uses TRBV18 and TRBJ2-5; weak D call: TRBD1 (5 bases). Between the trimmed V and J ends, which lost 0 bases and 9 bases, there was a span of 8 bases. CDR1 is KGHSH and CDR2 is LQKENI in the germline V gene. The CDR3 totals 12 residues. The CDR3 nucleotides read TGTGCCAGCTCACCACCGGGGCAGGCCCAGTACTTC. It codes for CASSPPGQAQYF.

As DNA, the CDR3 is TGTGCCAGCAGCCCCTTTGGGGGCGCGCGCACTGAAGCTTTCTTT. Protein product: CASSPFGGARTEAFF. The chain has TRBV7-3 and TRBJ1-1; D possibly corresponds to TRBD1 (6 bases). V was trimmed by 5 bases and J by 4 bases, leaving 17 bases between them. The length of the CDR3 is 15 residues. Germline-derived CDR1 and CDR2 are SGHTA and FQGTGA.

The DNA for the CDR3 is TGTGCCAGCAGTGAAACCCGGGGAAGGGGCTACACCTTC. Translating gives CASSETRGRGYTF. This chain links TRBV2 with TRBJ1-2; D gene unclear. Germline loops: CDR1 SNHLY, CDR2 FYNNEI. V lost 2 bases and J lost 8, with 12 bases in between. The CDR3 loop spans 13 amino acids.

The chain links TRBV27 to TRBJ1-4, with TRBD1 matching over 7 bases. The V gene end was trimmed by 1 base and the J gene end by 7 bases; junction bases not matched to a gene: 6. The CDR3 runs to 15 residues. CDR1 and CDR2 (germline): MNHEY, SMNVEV (reference sequence). For the CDR3, the DNA is TGTGCCAGCAGTTTATTTGGGACAGTTCTTGAAAAACTGTTTTTT. It is translated as CASSLFGTVLEKLFF. Together with reference TRBV27 and TRBJ1-4, the CDR3 gives the full variable domain: EAQVTQNPRYLITVTGKKLTVTCSQNMNHEYMSWYRQDPGLGLRQIYYSMNVEVTDKGDVPEGYKVSRKEKRNFPLILESPSPNQTSLYFCASSLFGTVLEKLFFGSGTQLSVL.

CDR3 nucleotides: TGTGCCAGCAGCCAAGATTGGGGGCGGGTAAATAATGAGCAGTTCTTC. It is translated as CASSQDWGRVNNEQFF. V is TRBV14 and J is TRBJ2-1; the D gene is possibly TRBD1 (6 bases). Germline loops: CDR1 SGHDN, CDR2 FVKESK. This CDR3 contains 16 residues. Between the trimmed V and J ends, which lost 0 bases and 7 bases, there was a span of 16 bases.

Turning to this clone: The same CDR3 arises from other DNA sequences in this sample as well. This chain links TRBV7-9 with TRBJ2-5; 14 positions match TRBD2. Looked up from germline, CDR1 is SEHNR and CDR2 is FQNEAQ (reference sequence). J was trimmed by 5 bases and V by 5 bases; bases with no gene match: 7. The CDR3 spans 16 residues. This CDR3 reads CASSLGLAGVGETQYF. The CDR3, as DNA: TGTGCCAGCAGCCTGGGACTAGCGGGAGTAGGGGAGACCCAGTACTTC.